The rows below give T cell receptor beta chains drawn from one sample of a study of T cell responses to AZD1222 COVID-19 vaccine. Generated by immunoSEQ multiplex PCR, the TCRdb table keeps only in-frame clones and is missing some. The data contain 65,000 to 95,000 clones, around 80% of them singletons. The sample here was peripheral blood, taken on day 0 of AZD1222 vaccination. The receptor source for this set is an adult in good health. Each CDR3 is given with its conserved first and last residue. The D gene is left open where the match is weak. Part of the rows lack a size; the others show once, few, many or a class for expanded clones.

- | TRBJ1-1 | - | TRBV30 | TGTGCCTGGAGTGGACAGACGAACACTGAAGCTTTCTTT | CAWSGQTNTEAFF
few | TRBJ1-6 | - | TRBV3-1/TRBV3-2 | TGTGCCAGCAGCCAAGAACGGGATAATTCACCCCTCCACTTT | CASSQERDNSPLHF
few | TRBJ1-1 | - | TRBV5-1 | TGCGCCAGCAGCTTGCGGGGGGGAATGAACACTGAAGCTTTCTTT | CASSLRGGMNTEAFF
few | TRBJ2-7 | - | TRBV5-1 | TGCGCCAGCACGGGGGACACGGTCACCTACGAGCAGTACTTC | CASTGDTVTYEQYF
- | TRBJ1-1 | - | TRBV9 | TGTGCCAGCAGCGTAGAAAAGGTCCCGAACACTGAAGCTTTCTTT | CASSVEKVPNTEAFF
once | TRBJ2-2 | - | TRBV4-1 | TGCGCCAGCAGCCAAGCCCCGAACTCGAACACCGGGGAGCTGTTTTTT | CASSQAPNSNTGELFF
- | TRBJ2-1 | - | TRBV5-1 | TGCGCCAGCAGCTTGCAAGGGGGTAGCTCCTACAATGAGCAGTTCTTC | CASSLQGGSSYNEQFF
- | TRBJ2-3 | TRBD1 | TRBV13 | TGTGCCAGCAGCTTTGACAGGGGAGATACGCAGTATTTT | CASSFDRGDTQYF
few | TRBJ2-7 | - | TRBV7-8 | TGTGCCAGCAGCTTAGCCCTAGGGTACGAGCAGTACTTC | CASSLALGYEQYF
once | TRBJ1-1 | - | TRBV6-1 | TGTGCCAGCAGTGAAGTCATAAACACTGAAGCTTTCTTT | CASSEVINTEAFF
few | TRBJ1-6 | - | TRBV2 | TGTGCCAGCAGTGTTTTCCAGCTAAATTCACCCCTCCACTTT | CASSVFQLNSPLHF
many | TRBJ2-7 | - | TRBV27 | TGTGCCAGCAGCCAAAGGGGGACCCCACGAGTCGAGCAGTACTTC | CASSQRGTPRVEQYF
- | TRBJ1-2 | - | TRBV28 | TGTGCCAGCAATGAGGGGGTTGGCTATGGCTACACCTTC | CASNEGVGYGYTF
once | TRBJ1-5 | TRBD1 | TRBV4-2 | TGTGCCAGCAGCCAGCTATCCGGGACAGGGGCCTCGAGGGGCAATCAGCCCCAGCATTTT | CASSQLSGTGASRGNQPQHF
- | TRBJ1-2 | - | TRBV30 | TGTGCCTGGAGTGTTCACCAGCTGGGCTACACCTTC | CAWSVHQLGYTF
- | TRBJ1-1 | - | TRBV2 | TGTGCCAGCAGTGTAGAAGGTGAGGACACTGAAGCTTTCTTT | CASSVEGEDTEAFF
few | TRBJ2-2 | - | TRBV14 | TGTGCCAGCAGCCAAGCCCTCGGGAGTTCCGGGGAGCTGTTTTTT | CASSQALGSSGELFF
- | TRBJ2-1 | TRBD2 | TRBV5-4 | TGTGCCAGCAGCTTGGCCAAGGGGACTAGCACCTACAATGAGCAGTTCTTC | CASSLAKGTSTYNEQFF
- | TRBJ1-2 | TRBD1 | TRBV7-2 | TGTGCCAGCAGCCCCCAGGGACAGGGCGTCAACGGCTACACCTTC | CASSPQGQGVNGYTF
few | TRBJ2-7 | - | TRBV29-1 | TGCAGCGTCACCGGGACAACCTACGAGCAGTACTTC | CSVTGTTYEQYF
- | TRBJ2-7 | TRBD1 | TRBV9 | TGTGCCAGCAGCCAAGGACGAGACAGGGTCCTCACCTACGAGCAGTACTTC | CASSQGRDRVLTYEQYF
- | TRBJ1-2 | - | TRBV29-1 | TGCAGCGTTGCCCCAGGTGGGGGTAACTATGGCTACACCTTC | CSVAPGGGNYGYTF
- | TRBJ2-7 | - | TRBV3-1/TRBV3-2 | TGTGCCAGCAGCCGGAAGGGGTTCTCCTACGAGCAGTACTTC | CASSRKGFSYEQYF
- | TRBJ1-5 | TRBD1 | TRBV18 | TGTGCCAGCTCACCGCCCTCCAGGGGGGGGAGGAATCAGCCCCAGCATTTT | CASSPPSRGGRNQPQHF